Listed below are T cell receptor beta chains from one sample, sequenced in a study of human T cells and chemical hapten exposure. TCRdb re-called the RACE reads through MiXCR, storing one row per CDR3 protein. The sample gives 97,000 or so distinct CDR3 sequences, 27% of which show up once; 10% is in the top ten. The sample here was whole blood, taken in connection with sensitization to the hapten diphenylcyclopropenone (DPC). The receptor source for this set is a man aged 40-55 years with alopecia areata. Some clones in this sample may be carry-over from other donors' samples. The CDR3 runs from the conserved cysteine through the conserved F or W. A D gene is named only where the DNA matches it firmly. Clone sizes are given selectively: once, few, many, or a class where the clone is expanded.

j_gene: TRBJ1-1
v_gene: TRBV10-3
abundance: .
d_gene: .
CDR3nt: TGTGCCATCAGTGAGTCGGAGGGGGACACTGAAGCTTTCTTT
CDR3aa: CAISESEGDTEAFF

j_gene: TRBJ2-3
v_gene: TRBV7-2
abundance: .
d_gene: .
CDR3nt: TGTGCCAGCAGCTTAGCGCGGGGACCCACAGATACGCAGTATTTT
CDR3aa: CASSLARGPTDTQYF

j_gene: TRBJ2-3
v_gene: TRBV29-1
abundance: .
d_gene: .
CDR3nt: TGCAGCGTGTGGAGCTCCACAGATACGCAGTATTTT
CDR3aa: CSVWSSTDTQYF

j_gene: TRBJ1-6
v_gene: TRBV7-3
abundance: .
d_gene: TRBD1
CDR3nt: TGTGCCAGCAGCCTGACAGGGCTAAATTCACCCCTCCACTTT
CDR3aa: CASSLTGLNSPLHF

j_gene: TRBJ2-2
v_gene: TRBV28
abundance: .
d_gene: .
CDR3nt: TGTGCCAGCACCAGGGCGTCGAACACCGGGGAGCTGTTTTTT
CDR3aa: CASTRASNTGELFF

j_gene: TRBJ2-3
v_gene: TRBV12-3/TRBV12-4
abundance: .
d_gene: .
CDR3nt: TGTGCCAGCAGTCCTCGAGGAGAGACAGATACGCAGTATTTT
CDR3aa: CASSPRGETDTQYF

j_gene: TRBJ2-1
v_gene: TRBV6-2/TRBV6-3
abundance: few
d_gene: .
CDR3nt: TGTGCCAGCAGCCACCCATTCCGCCCCGGCGCCTACAATGAGCAGTTCTTC
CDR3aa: CASSHPFRPGAYNEQFF

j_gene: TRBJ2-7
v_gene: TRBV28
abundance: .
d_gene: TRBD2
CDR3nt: TGTGCCAGCAGGCCACTAGCGGATCTCTACGAGCAGTACTTC
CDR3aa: CASRPLADLYEQYF

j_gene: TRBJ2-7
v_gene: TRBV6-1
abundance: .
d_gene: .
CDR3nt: TGTGCCAGCAGTATCCCCCCGGCCTACGAGCAGTACTTC
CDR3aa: CASSIPPAYEQYF

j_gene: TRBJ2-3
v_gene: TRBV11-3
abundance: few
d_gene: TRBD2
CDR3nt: TGTGCCAGCAGCTCTATTACTTCTCGCGGGGGAAGCACAGATACGCAGTATTTT
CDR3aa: CASSSITSRGGSTDTQYF

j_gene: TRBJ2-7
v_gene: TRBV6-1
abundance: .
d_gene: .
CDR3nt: TGTGCCAGCAGTGAACAGAACACCCCCTGGGGCGAGCAGTACTTC
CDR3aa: CASSEQNTPWGEQYF

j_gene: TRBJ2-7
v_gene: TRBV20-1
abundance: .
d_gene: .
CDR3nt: TGCAGTGCTAGGGTGGGTTCGGGTAACCTTCTAGACGAGCAGTACTTC
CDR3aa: CSARVGSGNLLDEQYF

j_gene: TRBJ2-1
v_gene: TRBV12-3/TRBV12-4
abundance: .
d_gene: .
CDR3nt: TGTGCCAGCAGGGGGGGGGGCCTCCGGGAGCAGTTCTTC
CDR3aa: CASRGGGLREQFF

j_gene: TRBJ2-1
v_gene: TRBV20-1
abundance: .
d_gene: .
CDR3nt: TGCAGTGCTAGAGATTGGGCCAGGGCCGACAATGAGCAGTTCTTC
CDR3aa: CSARDWARADNEQFF

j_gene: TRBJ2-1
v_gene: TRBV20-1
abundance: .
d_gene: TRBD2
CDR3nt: TGCAGTGCCCCTAGCGGACCCTACAATGAGCAGTTCTTC
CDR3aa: CSAPSGPYNEQFF

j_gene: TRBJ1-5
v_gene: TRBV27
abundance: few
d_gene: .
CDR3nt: TGTGCCAGCAGGACGGACGGAAATAGCAATCAGCCCCAGCATTTT
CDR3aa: CASRTDGNSNQPQHF

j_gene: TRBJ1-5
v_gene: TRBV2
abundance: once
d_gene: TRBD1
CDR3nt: TGTGCCAGCAGTGGAACTCTACAGGGGTCTAACAATCAGCCCCAGCATTTT
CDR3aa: CASSGTLQGSNNQPQHF

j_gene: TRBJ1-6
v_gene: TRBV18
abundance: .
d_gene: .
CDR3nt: TGTGCCAGCTCACCTGACTTTTCCTCACCCCTCCACTTT
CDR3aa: CASSPDFSSPLHF

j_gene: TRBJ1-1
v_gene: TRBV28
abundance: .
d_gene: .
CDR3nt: TGTGCCAGCAGTTTATTGAAAGGGGTCACTGAAGCTTTCTTT
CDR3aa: CASSLLKGVTEAFF

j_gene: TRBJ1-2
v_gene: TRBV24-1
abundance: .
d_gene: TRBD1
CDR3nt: TGTGCCACATCCAGCGGGACAGCTTATGGCTACACCTTC
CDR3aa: CATSSGTAYGYTF

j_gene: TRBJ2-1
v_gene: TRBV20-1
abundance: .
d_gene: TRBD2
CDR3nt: TGCAGTGCTTCCTCCCGGGTTAGCGGGGGGGGAGGGACCTACAATGAGCAGTTCTTC
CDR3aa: CSASSRVSGGGGTYNEQFF

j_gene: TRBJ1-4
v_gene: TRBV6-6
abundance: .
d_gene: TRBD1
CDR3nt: TGTGCCAGCAGTACCTCGTCCAGGGGGCTAGAAACTAATGAAAAACTGTTTTTT
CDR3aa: CASSTSSRGLETNEKLFF